This T cell receptor beta chain was retrieved from a study of blood T cell repertoires in COVID-19. Study at large: Acute-phase and convalescent COVID-19 samples originated in the United States, Italy and Spain. T cells, B-cell-depleted T cells, or PBMCs supplied cDNA or gDNA.

The CDR3 contains 13 residues. The ends lost 0 bases at V and 5 bases at J; junction bases unmatched: 0. Germline lookup yields CDR1 SGHTA and CDR2 FQGNSA. This table comes from immunoSEQ multiplex PCR, and its TCRdb copy is limited to in-frame clones, with some not included. The table shows over 250,000 clones, with around 92% occurring only once. Enrollees, about 18 to 90 years old, lived in some 24 US areas. Among Cohort 3 donors, those recovered had two negative PCRs, clearance, or symptom resolution. Sequencing was performed on PBMCs or T cells enriched from blood (not recorded which). This sequence joins TRBV7-2 and TRBJ2-5, with TRBD1 matching over 7 bases. The TCR was taken from a woman in her fifties or sixties who had recovered from COVID-19. This chain's CDR3 is CASSLATGETQYF. The CDR3 DNA reads TGTGCCAGCAGCTTAGCGACAGGGGAGACCCAGTACTTC.